This passage covers 24 T cell receptor beta chains from one sample sequenced in a study of blood T cell repertoires in COVID-19. The data were produced by immunoSEQ multiplex PCR, yet TCRdb's version contains in-frame clones alone and is incomplete. Among 300,000 or so clones listed, about 87% were seen once. Sequencing input: peripheral blood. All receptors derive from a woman aged 45-60 years who had recovered from COVID-19.

The chain links TRBV5-4 to TRBJ2-1; D is ambiguous. Trimming stripped 0 bases from V and 6 bases from J, with 10 bases between. CDR3 length equals 14 residues. The germline V gene encodes CDR1 SGHNT and CDR2 YYREEE (reference sequence). The CDR3 here is CASSLDSGGNEQFF. CDR3 DNA sequence: TGTGCCAGCAGCTTGGACTCTGGCGGCAATGAGCAGTTCTTC.

The rearrangement links TRBV27 to TRBJ2-1; 7 bases align to TRBD2. The V gene end was trimmed by 4 bases and the J gene end by 4 bases; junction bases not matched to a gene: 10. Germline V gene sequence: CDR1 MNHEY, CDR2 SMNVEV (reference sequence). The CDR3 sequence is 16 residues long. The CDR3 region is CASSSMAGEGYNEQFF. The CDR3 DNA sequence: TGTGCCAGCAGTTCCATGGCGGGAGAGGGTTACAATGAGCAGTTCTTC.

V is TRBV5-1 and J is TRBJ1-6, with TRBD1 identical over 7 bases. After removal of 1 base from V and 2 bases from J, the junction contained 3 bases not matched to a gene. Germline V CDR1 and CDR2: SGHRS, YFSETQ. This CDR3 has 16 residues. The CDR3 coding sequence is TGCGCCAGCAGCTTGACAGGGGACACCTATAATTCACCCCTCCACTTT. It encodes CASSLTGDTYNSPLHF.

This clone was detected only a few times. The rearrangement joins TRBV28 to TRBJ1-2; no definite D call. Germline V gives CDR1 MDHEN, CDR2 SYDVKM. The CDR3 contains 14 residues. The V gene lost 6 bases and the J gene lost 0 bases, with 11 bases spanning the gap. The CDR3 region is CASSVGRSNYGYTF. In DNA, the CDR3 is TGTGCCAGCAGCGTTGGCAGGTCTAACTATGGCTACACCTTC.

The J gene is TRBJ2-5, the V gene TRBV7-2, with TRBD2 as a possible D gene (6 bases). The V end was cut by 5 bases, the J end by 5 bases, with 15 bases between. In germline, CDR1 is SGHTA, CDR2 FQGNSA. The CDR3 consists of 14 residues. CDR3: CASSKVGGRETQYF. The CDR3 coding sequence is TGTGCCAGCAGCAAGGTCGGGGGTAGGGAGACCCAGTACTTC.

The rearrangement joins TRBV28 to TRBJ1-1, with D possibly being TRBD1 (5 bases). CDR3 size: 14 residues. The germline V gene encodes CDR1 MDHEN and CDR2 SYDVKM. The germline V and J ends were trimmed by 7 bases and 5 bases, with 17 bases remaining between them. The CDR3 region has the DNA TGTGCCAGCAAGCCCGGGGGACGGGCAACTGAAGCTTTCTTT. Residues: CASKPGGRATEAFF.

The V and J genes are TRBV7-9 and TRBJ2-3, with a tentative D call TRBD1 (6 bases). Between the trimmed V and J ends, which lost 2 bases and 6 bases, there was a span of 12 bases. CDR1 and CDR2 (germline): SEHNR, FQNEAQ (reference sequence). The CDR3 consists of 14 residues. This CDR3 reads CASSLRDTVDTQYF. For the CDR3, the DNA is TGTGCCAGCAGCTTACGGGACACGGTTGATACGCAGTATTTT.

The chain links TRBV24-1 to TRBJ2-1; 8 bases align to TRBD2. CDR3 size: 16 residues. Germline V gives CDR1 KGHDR, CDR2 SFDVKD. Unmatched junction bases numbered 7, after V lost 3 bases and J lost 4 bases. The chain's CDR3 is CATSDPQAGVYNEQFF. The CDR3 nucleotides read TGTGCCACCAGTGATCCCCAAGCGGGAGTGTACAATGAGCAGTTCTTC.

This clone was recorded only once. V gene TRBV10-3 combines with J gene TRBJ1-2; D is perhaps TRBD1 (6 bases). Trimming pared 2 bases from V and 7 bases from J, leaving 14 bases between. The CDR3 is 14 residues long. Germline V gene sequence: CDR1 ENHRY, CDR2 SYGVKD. In DNA, the CDR3 is TGTGCCATCAGTGAGAAGGGGGATGGTGGTGGCTACACCTTC. Translating gives CAISEKGDGGGYTF.

The genes are TRBV2 and TRBJ1-5; D possibly corresponds to TRBD1 (6 bases). V was pared by 4 bases and J by 7 bases, with 14 bases between. The CDR3 consists of 14 residues. The germline gives CDR1 SNHLY, CDR2 FYNNEI. This CDR3 reads CASSVSGARQPQHF. The CDR3, as DNA: TGTGCCAGCAGTGTTTCAGGGGCACGGCAGCCCCAGCATTTT. Looking up the rest from reference TRBV2 and TRBJ1-5 gives the full variable domain: EPEVTQTPSHQVTQMGQEVILRCVPISNHLYFYWYRQILGQKVEFLVSFYNNEISEKSEIFDDQFSVERPDGSNFTLKIRSTKLEDSAMYFCASSVSGARQPQHFGDGTRLSIL.

The chain employs TRBV27 and TRBJ2-2, with TRBD2 identical over 8 bases. The CDR3 has 16 amino acids. The germline V gene encodes CDR1 MNHEY and CDR2 SMNVEV (reference sequence). Germline trimming cut 5 bases from V and 6 bases from J; bases unmatched to any gene: 11. The CDR3, as DNA: TGTGCCAGCAGTAAGCTTTTGTGGCGGGAGGCCGGGGAGCTGTTTTTT. Residues: CASSKLLWREAGELFF.

The rearrangement uses TRBV28 and TRBJ1-2; TRBD1 aligns across 7 bases. The germline CDR1 and CDR2 sequences are MDHEN and SYDVKM. The CDR3 length is 14 residues. V gave up 5 bases and J gave up 4 bases; unmatched junction bases: 7. The CDR3 sequence is CASSLGTDLYGYTF. The CDR3 nucleotides are TGTGCCAGCAGTCTCGGGACAGACCTCTATGGCTACACCTTC.

V is TRBV15 and J is TRBJ2-1; 11 bases are shared with TRBD1. The germline V gene encodes CDR1 LNHNV and CDR2 YYDKDF (reference sequence). This CDR3 region has 15 residues. V was clipped by 6 bases and J by 4 bases; unmatched bases: 5. The chain's CDR3 is CATSIGQGAYNEQFF. DNA for the CDR3: TGTGCCACCAGTATCGGACAGGGGGCTTACAATGAGCAGTTCTTC.

The chain carries TRBV28 and TRBJ1-6; the D is unclear. Germline V gives CDR1 MDHEN, CDR2 SYDVKM. The CDR3 is 16 amino acids. V gave up 7 bases and J gave up 9 bases, with 22 bases separating them. DNA of the CDR3: TGTGCCAGCACTCCTCACGGGGTATCCCTCGGTTCACCCCTCCACTTT. Translation: CASTPHGVSLGSPLHF.

This chain connects TRBV6-2 or TRBV6-3 to TRBJ2-6; D possibly corresponds to TRBD2 (5 bases). V was clipped by 6 bases and J by 2 bases, with 20 bases between them. Looked up from germline, CDR1 is MNHEY and CDR2 is SVGEGT. The CDR3 is 18 amino acids. The CDR3 loop is CASSSSGFGTTGANVLTF. CDR3 bases: TGTGCCAGCAGCTCTTCGGGGTTCGGTACGACTGGGGCCAACGTCCTGACTTTC.

CDR3 bases: TGTGCCAGCAGCGTAGATAGCACGTCCGATGAGCAGTTCTTC. Translating it yields CASSVDSTSDEQFF. The chain is built from TRBV9 and TRBJ2-1; D remains ambiguous. The V and J ends lost 0 bases and 8 bases respectively, with 12 bases between them. The CDR3 contains 14 residues. Per the germline V gene, CDR1 is SGDLS and CDR2 is YYNGEE.

The J gene is TRBJ1-2, the V gene TRBV19; the match to TRBD1 covers 7 bases. The junction had 11 bases not matched to a gene; V was cut back by 7 bases and J by 9 bases. Germline loops: CDR1 LNHDA, CDR2 SQIVND (reference sequence). The CDR3 is made up of 13 amino acids. The CDR3 coding sequence is TGTGCCAGTACACTCGGACAGGCAGGCAGCTACACCTTC. As protein: CASTLGQAGSYTF.

This clone was observed a single time. V and J are TRBV5-1 and TRBJ1-1, with D maybe TRBD1 (6 bases). Germline assignment: CDR1 SGHRS and CDR2 YFSETQ. The CDR3 extends over 15 amino acids. With 4 bases removed from V and 3 bases from J, the gap between germline ends came to 16 bases. The CDR3 spells CASSKQGLGDTEAFF. CDR3 DNA sequence: TGCGCCAGCAGCAAACAGGGTCTGGGGGACACTGAAGCTTTCTTT.

This sequence joins TRBV7-2 and TRBJ2-1, with TRBD2 identical over 11 bases. The CDR3 extends over 15 amino acids. The ends lost 1 base at V and 8 bases at J; junction bases unmatched: 4. Germline lookup yields CDR1 SGHTA and CDR2 FQGNSA. In DNA form, the CDR3 reads TGTGCCAGCAGCTTAGATGCTAGCGGGAGGCATGAGCAGTTCTTC. Residues: CASSLDASGRHEQFF.

This chain uses TRBV6-2 or TRBV6-3 with TRBJ2-1; unclear D gene. Germline values: CDR1 MNHEY, CDR2 SVGEGT. V lost 0 bases to trimming and J lost 7 bases, with 10 bases between them. The CDR3 length is 14 residues. The CDR3 bases are TGTGCCAGCAGTTACTCGCCCCCTAGGAATGAGCAGTTCTTC. Amino acids: CASSYSPPRNEQFF.

This chain connects TRBV28 to TRBJ2-7; a possible D gene is TRBD2 (6 bases). Germline V gives CDR1 MDHEN, CDR2 SYDVKM. Trimming removed 7 bases at V and 6 bases at J, with 16 bases between. This CDR3 contains 13 residues. CDR3 DNA: TGTGCCAGCAAGTTTGGCAGGCGGGGCGAGCAGTACTTC. Translation: CASKFGRRGEQYF.

The CDR3 DNA reads TGTGCCAGCAGCGGACTAGTCGAAGAGCAGTACTTC. This gives the protein CASSGLVEEQYF. The chain recombines TRBV11-2 with TRBJ2-7; 7 bases are shared with TRBD2. Germline V gene sequence: CDR1 SGHAT, CDR2 FQNNGV. This CDR3 comprises 12 residues. V lost 5 bases and J lost 7; bases outside the gene matches: 5. Combining the CDR3 with reference TRBV11-2 and TRBJ2-7 gives the whole variable domain EAGVAQSPRYKIIEKRQSVAFWCNPISGHATLYWYQQILGQGPKLLIQFQNNGVVDDSQLPKDRFSAERLKGVDSTLKIQPAKLEDSAVYLCASSGLVEEQYFGPGTRLTVT.

The rearrangement links TRBV28 to TRBJ2-1; 12 nucleotides agree with TRBD1. The V gene end was trimmed by 6 bases and the J gene end by 10 bases; junction bases not matched to a gene: 13. Germline V gene lookup returns CDR1 MDHEN and CDR2 SYDVKM. The CDR3 runs to 16 residues. CDR3 nucleotide sequence: TGTGCCAGCAGCGGCTCAACCGGGACAGGGGGCAGGGAGCAGTTCTTC. This sequence encodes CASSGSTGTGGREQFF. Filled out from reference TRBV28 and TRBJ2-1, the complete variable domain reads DVKVTQSSRYLVKRTGEKVFLECVQDMDHENMFWYRQDPGLGLRLIYFSYDVKMKEKGDIPEGYSVSREKKERFSLILESASTNQTSMYLCASSGSTGTGGREQFFGPGTRLTVL.

This clone was seen just once. The CDR3 spells CASSKVLESQPQHF. CDR3 in DNA: TGTGCCAGCAGCAAAGTGCTGGAGAGTCAGCCCCAGCATTTT. This sequence joins TRBV21-1 and TRBJ1-5. TRBV21-1 has pseudogene status. The CDR3 consists of 14 residues.